Below are 22 T cell receptor beta chains sequenced from a single sample in a study of identical twins. TCRdb fed the 5' RACE reads into MiXCR, producing one record per CDR3 protein. The sample contains fewer than 650,000 distinct CDR3 sequences, around a tenth of which appear only once. The sample was also reused in another study, on yellow fever vaccine responses in identical twins.

The sequencing input was PBMCs. The receptor set was obtained from a woman between 18 and 29 years old in good health.

The chain joins TRBV27 to TRBJ2-1; D unresolved. The CDR3 loop spans 15 amino acids. Looked up from germline, CDR1 is MNHEY and CDR2 is SMNVEV (reference sequence). Trimming stripped 3 bases from V and 0 bases from J, with 9 bases between. This CDR3 is CASSFESPSYNEQFF. In DNA form, the CDR3 reads TGTGCCAGCAGTTTCGAGTCCCCCTCCTACAATGAGCAGTTCTTC.

The V gene is TRBV5-1, the J gene TRBJ1-4, with 7 nucleotides matching TRBD1. With V trimmed by 0 bases and J by 10 bases, 9 bases remained unmatched. The CDR3 runs 15 residues. Germline CDR1 reads SGHRS; CDR2 reads YFSETQ. For the CDR3, the DNA is TGCGCCAGCAGCTTGGGTCAGGGGGTGGATTCAAAACTGTTTTTT. Protein sequence: CASSLGQGVDSKLFF.

V gene TRBV30 combines with J gene TRBJ2-7; 7 nucleotides agree with TRBD1. CDR1 and CDR2 from the germline V gene are GTSNPN and SVGIG (reference sequence). CDR3 length: 14 residues. V lost 0 bases to trimming and J lost 3 bases; unmatched junction nucleotides: 5. CDR3: CAWSVRGSIYEQYF. For the CDR3, the DNA is TGTGCCTGGAGTGTCAGGGGGAGTATCTACGAGCAGTACTTC.

This clonotype showed up just a few times. The chain recombines TRBV24-1 with TRBJ2-2; D might be TRBD2 (5 bases). V was cut by 4 bases and J by 1 base, with 12 bases left in between. Looked up from germline, CDR1 is KGHDR and CDR2 is SFDVKD. This CDR3 spans 16 amino acids. The CDR3 here is CATSDLGVLNTGELFF. The CDR3 region has the DNA TGTGCCACCAGTGACCTGGGAGTGTTGAACACCGGGGAGCTGTTTTTT.

This clonotype has just a few counts. The V gene is TRBV3-1, the J gene TRBJ2-5, with TRBD1 matching over 8 bases. CDR1 and CDR2 from the germline V gene are LGHDT and YNNKEL (reference sequence). This CDR3 has 14 residues. The J segment lost 5 bases and the V segment lost 4 bases, leaving 6 bases of the junction unmatched. As DNA, the CDR3 is TGTGCCAGCAGCCCACAGACAGGGGATGAGACCCAGTACTTC. Translating it yields CASSPQTGDETQYF.

J is TRBJ2-1 and V is TRBV6-2 or TRBV6-3; D remains unclear. CDR1 is MNHEY and CDR2 is SVGEGT in the germline V gene. The CDR3 runs to 12 residues. Trimming removed 3 bases from V and 14 bases from J, with 14 bases in between. CDR3 bases: TGTGCCAGCAGTTATCGTGTGGGCACGGAGTTCTTC. Residues: CASSYRVGTEFF.

This clonotype was found many times. This chain uses TRBV14 with TRBJ2-1; 7 positions match TRBD1. With V trimmed by 2 bases and J by 4 bases, 5 bases remained unmatched. This CDR3 spans 15 amino acids. Germline CDR1 reads SGHDN; CDR2 reads FVKESK. CDR3 loop: CASSQTGAKYNEQFF. The CDR3 DNA reads TGTGCCAGCAGCCAAACAGGGGCCAAGTACAATGAGCAGTTCTTC.

This chain joins TRBV5-6 and TRBJ1-1; unclear D gene. From germline, CDR1 is SGHDT and CDR2 YYEEEE. CDR3 length equals 13 residues. The V end lost 0 bases, the J end lost 6 bases, and 9 bases lay between the germline ends. The CDR3 loop is CASSLVYNAEAFF. CDR3 DNA: TGTGCCAGCAGCTTGGTGTACAACGCTGAAGCTTTCTTT.

The gene calls are TRBV2 and TRBJ2-7, with 10 bases fitting TRBD2. CDR1 and CDR2 from the germline V gene are SNHLY and FYNNEI. Unmatched junction bases numbered 12, after V lost 7 bases and J lost 3 bases. This CDR3 is built from 16 residues. DNA of the CDR3: TGTGCCAGCAAAGAGCGGGGGGGGGAATTCGACTACGAGCAGTACTTC. Encoded protein: CASKERGGEFDYEQYF.

A few counts support this clonotype. The V call is TRBV20-1, the J call TRBJ2-1, with D unclear. V lost 0 bases, J lost 2 bases, and 14 bases lay in between. The CDR3 contains 16 residues. Germline V CDR1 and CDR2: DFQATT, SNEGSKA (reference sequence). CDR3 protein: CSARDQSLETYNEQFF. The DNA of the CDR3 is TGCAGTGCTAGAGATCAATCCCTAGAGACCTACAATGAGCAGTTCTTC.

V and J are TRBV24-1 and TRBJ2-2, with D possibly matching TRBD1 (6 bases). V lost 5 bases, J lost 6 bases, and 12 bases lay in between. From germline, CDR1 is KGHDR and CDR2 SFDVKD. This CDR3 is 14 amino acids long. The CDR3 nucleotides are TGTGCCACCAGTGCGGACAGTTTGCCCGGGGAGCTGTTTTTT. Its translation is CATSADSLPGELFF.

This clonotype has at least ten counts. V gene TRBV10-3 combines with J gene TRBJ1-3; 7 bases match TRBD1. This CDR3 is 13 amino acids long. Per germline, CDR1 ENHRY and CDR2 SYGVKD. Trimming removed 6 bases from V and 8 bases from J; junction bases left unmatched: 7. The CDR3 sequence: CAIRTNQGDTIYF. CDR3 bases: TGTGCCATCAGAACTAACCAGGGGGACACCATATATTTT.

This clonotype showed up just a few times. The chain links TRBV10-3 to TRBJ2-1; 11 bases match TRBD2. The V gene's germline CDR1 is ENHRY and CDR2 SYGVKD. With V trimmed by 5 bases and J by 9 bases, 18 bases remained unmatched. This CDR3 spans 18 amino acids. DNA of the CDR3: TGTGCCATCAGTCAACCTACCGGGGGTAGCGGGGGGGCAAGTGAGCAGTTCTTC. Its translation: CAISQPTGGSGGASEQFF.

This clonotype was detected ten times or more. The chain combines TRBV10-3 with TRBJ2-7, with D hard to call. The germline gives CDR1 ENHRY, CDR2 SYGVKD. Between the trimmed V and J ends, which lost 3 bases and 5 bases, there was a span of 8 bases. The CDR3 loop spans 12 amino acids. CDR3 residues: CAISDLWNEQYF. As DNA, the CDR3 is TGTGCCATCAGTGATCTTTGGAACGAGCAGTACTTC.

The chain couples TRBV20-1 to TRBJ2-5; the match to TRBD2 covers 11 bases. CDR3 size: 14 residues. Germline V gene sequence: CDR1 DFQATT, CDR2 SNEGSKA (reference sequence). Losses at the gene ends were 6 bases for V and 3 bases for J; bases not matched to a gene: 6. The DNA for the CDR3 is TGCAGTGCCACACTAGCGGGAGTTAAAGAGACCCAGTACTTC. As protein: CSATLAGVKETQYF.

This clonotype was found many times. V is TRBV7-2 and J is TRBJ1-1; D unclear. The CDR3 has 15 amino acids. V was trimmed by 5 bases and J by 5 bases, leaving 18 bases between them. CDR1 and CDR2 from the germline V gene are SGHTA and FQGNSA. CDR3: CASSATKLTATEAFF. For the CDR3, the DNA is TGTGCCAGCAGCGCGACCAAACTGACGGCAACTGAAGCTTTCTTT.

This clonotype was seen at least ten times. The chain couples TRBV11-2 to TRBJ2-7; D is perhaps TRBD2 (5 bases). This CDR3 has 15 amino acids. Germline V CDR1 and CDR2: SGHAT, FQNNGV. With 0 bases removed from V and 2 bases from J, the gap between germline ends came to 11 bases. CDR3 amino acids: CASSLDSGLPYEQYF. As DNA, the CDR3 is TGTGCCAGCAGCTTAGATTCCGGACTCCCCTACGAGCAGTACTTC. Full variable domain (outside the CDR3, taken from reference TRBV11-2 and TRBJ2-7): EAGVAQSPRYKIIEKRQSVAFWCNPISGHATLYWYQQILGQGPKLLIQFQNNGVVDDSQLPKDRFSAERLKGVDSTLKIQPAKLEDSAVYLCASSLDSGLPYEQYFGPGTRLTVT.

In its sample, this clonotype was seen a few times. The rearrangement uses TRBV7-9 and TRBJ2-7; 9 bases agree with TRBD1. The germline V gene encodes CDR1 SEHNR and CDR2 FQNEAQ (reference sequence). The trim removed 4 bases at V and 3 bases at J, leaving 10 bases unmatched. This CDR3 has 16 amino acids. The CDR3 DNA sequence: TGTGCCAGCAGCTCCTCGAGGACAGGGGAGAGCTACGAGCAGTACTTC. It specifies CASSSSRTGESYEQYF. Complete variable domain (other parts from reference TRBV7-9 and TRBJ2-7): DTGVSQNPRHKITKRGQNVTFRCDPISEHNRLYWYRQTLGQGPEFLTYFQNEAQLEKSRLLSDRFSAERPKGSFSTLEIQRTEQGDSAMYLCASSSSRTGESYEQYFGPGTRLTVT.

This clonotype was counted a few times. CDR3 loop: CASSLKIGTQETQYF. The CDR3 region has the DNA TGTGCCAGCAGCCTCAAGATAGGGACCCAAGAGACCCAGTACTTC. V and J are TRBV7-6 and TRBJ2-5; D is tentatively TRBD1 or TRBD2 (5 bases each). The CDR3 consists of 15 residues. Germline V gene lookup returns CDR1 SGHVS and CDR2 FNYEAQ. Trimming removed 5 bases at V and 1 base at J, with 14 bases between.

The rearrangement joins TRBV5-1 to TRBJ2-3; D is uncertain. CDR3 length equals 15 residues. Per germline, CDR1 SGHRS and CDR2 YFSETQ. Trimming shortened V by 1 base and J by 2 bases, and 11 bases separated the two germline ends. Here the CDR3 DNA reads TGCGCCAGCAGCTTGATGGTGCAACTCACAGATACGCAGTATTTT. Translated, it gives CASSLMVQLTDTQYF.

At least ten counts were recorded for this clonotype. The DNA of the CDR3 is TGTGCCAGCAGTGCCACTGGGCTAGCGGAGTCACGAGGGCAGTTCTTC. This gives the protein CASSATGLAESRGQFF. The gene calls are TRBV25-1 and TRBJ2-1; 7 nucleotides align to TRBD2. Germline V gene data show CDR1 as MGHDK and CDR2 as SYGVNS. There are 16 residues in the CDR3. The ends lost 4 bases at V and 12 bases at J; junction bases unmatched: 18. Combining the CDR3 with reference TRBV25-1 and TRBJ2-1 gives the whole variable domain EADIYQTPRYLVIGTGKKITLECSQTMGHDKMYWYQQDPGMELHLIHYSYGVNSTEKGDLSSESTVSRIRTEHFPLTLESARPSHTSQYLCASSATGLAESRGQFFGPGTRLTVL.

This clonotype was counted a few times. The V and J genes are TRBV5-6 and TRBJ2-3, with D possibly being TRBD1 (5 bases). Germline CDR1 SGHDT, CDR2 YYEEEE. The CDR3 has 15 amino acids. V dropped 0 bases and J dropped 5 bases, with 13 bases sitting between them. The CDR3 loop reads CASSLVDSLGDTQYF. CDR3 DNA: TGTGCCAGCAGCTTGGTCGACAGCCTGGGAGATACGCAGTATTTT.